This note documents a single TCR beta chain sequence. The method was immunoSEQ multiplex PCR; TCRdb's version includes in-frame clones alone and lacks a portion of them. The data contain roughly 42,000 clones, 65% to 70% of them seen just once; the ten biggest clones take up less than 3%. Time point meaning: cycle 4 day 1 (C4D1), after 6 weeks of nivolumab. Each patient's relapse followed autologous stem cell transplantation, and brentuximab vedotin exposure varied. Best outcomes ranged across complete response, partial response and progressive disease. The sample is drawn from a study of PD-1 blockade in classical Hodgkin lymphoma. V lost 0 bases and J 0 bases, leaving 11 bases between the germline ends. Germline-derived CDR1 and CDR2 are SEHNR and FQNEAQ (reference sequence). The CDR3 is 16 amino acids.

This TCR came from a human donor with classical Hodgkin lymphoma. Specimen: peripheral blood mononuclear cells (PBMCs), collected before the fourth cycle of nivolumab. The V gene is TRBV7-9, the J gene TRBJ1-1; D might be TRBD1 (5 bases). The CDR3, as DNA: TGTGCCAGCAGCTTAGCACTAACGGGGGTGAACACTGAAGCTTTCTTT. Its protein product is CASSLALTGVNTEAFF.